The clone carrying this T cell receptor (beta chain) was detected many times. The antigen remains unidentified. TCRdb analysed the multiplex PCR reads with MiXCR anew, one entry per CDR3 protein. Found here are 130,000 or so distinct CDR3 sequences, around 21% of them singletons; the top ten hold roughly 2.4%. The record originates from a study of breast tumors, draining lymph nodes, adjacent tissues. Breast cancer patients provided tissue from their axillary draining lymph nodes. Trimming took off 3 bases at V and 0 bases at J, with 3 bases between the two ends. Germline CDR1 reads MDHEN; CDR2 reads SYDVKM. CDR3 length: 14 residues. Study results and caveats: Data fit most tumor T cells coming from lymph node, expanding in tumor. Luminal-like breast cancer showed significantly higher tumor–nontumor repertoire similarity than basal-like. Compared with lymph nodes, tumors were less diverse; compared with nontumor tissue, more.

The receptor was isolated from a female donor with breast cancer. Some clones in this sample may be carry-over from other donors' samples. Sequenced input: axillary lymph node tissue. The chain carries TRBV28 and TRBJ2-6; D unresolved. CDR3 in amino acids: CASSFISGANVLTF. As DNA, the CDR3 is TGTGCCAGCAGTTTTATCTCTGGGGCCAACGTCCTGACTTTC.